These 11 T cell receptor beta chains originate from one sample sequenced in a study of T-cell reconstitution after alpha-beta-depleted transplantation in children. Unique molecular identifiers featured in how the TCRbeta library was prepared. TCRdb itself ran the PCR reads through MiXCR, one entry per CDR3 protein. Counted here are roughly 150,000 distinct CDR3 sequences, around 10% occurring once; the ten biggest clones make up around 14%. The sequencing used PBMCs, collected before TCRalphabeta/CD19-depleted stem cell transplant. The source is a boy under 10 years old with acute myeloid leukemia, due to receive a stem cell transplant.

This clonotype was observed many times. CDR3 bases: TGTGCCAGCAGTTTACCTCAGAGGGAGCAGTATTTT. The encoded protein is CASSLPQREQYF. The genes are TRBV6-6 and TRBJ2-3; the D gene is possibly TRBD2 (5 bases). V lost 4 bases and J 11 bases, leaving 13 bases between the germline ends. Germline V gives CDR1 MNHNY, CDR2 SVGAGI (reference sequence). The CDR3 loop spans 12 amino acids.

In this sample, this clonotype turned up a few times. The chain joins TRBV7-8 to TRBJ1-4; no clear D. The V gene lost 4 bases and the J gene lost 8 bases, with 20 bases spanning the gap. Germline V gene lookup returns CDR1 SGHVS and CDR2 FQNEAQ. The CDR3 spans 16 residues. This chain's CDR3 is CASSSEPVPTGEKLFF. In DNA form, the CDR3 reads TGTGCCAGCAGCTCCGAGCCGGTCCCGACTGGGGAAAAACTGTTTTTT. Variable domain in full (rest from reference TRBV7-8 and TRBJ1-4): GAGVSQSPRYKVAKRGQDVALRCDPISGHVSLFWYQQALGQGPEFLTYFQNEAQLDKSGLPSDRFFAERPEGSVSTLKIQRTQQEDSAVYLCASSSEPVPTGEKLFFGSGTQLSVL.

In this sample, this clonotype turned up many times. V usage is TRBV24-1 and J usage is TRBJ2-5; possibly TRBD1 for D (6 bases). V was cut by 5 bases and J by 10 bases, with 16 bases left in between. Germline CDR1 and CDR2: KGHDR and SFDVKD. The CDR3 is 13 amino acids. CDR3 residues: CATSADIRGVQYF. CDR3 DNA sequence: TGTGCCACCAGTGCCGATATCAGGGGCGTCCAGTACTTC.

This clonotype appeared many times. Here the CDR3 DNA reads TGTGCCAGAGAACAGGGGGCGGCCGGTGGCTACACCTTC. Its translation is CAREQGAAGGYTF. This sequence joins TRBV2 and TRBJ1-2; 9 bases align to TRBD1. Per germline, CDR1 SNHLY and CDR2 FYNNEI. V lost 9 bases to trimming and J lost 7 bases; unmatched junction nucleotides: 9. The CDR3 sequence is 13 residues long.

This clonotype was found many times. CDR3: CASSFMTSGSIDTQYF. The CDR3 bases are TGTGCCAGCAGTTTCATGACTAGCGGGAGTATCGATACGCAGTATTTT. The genes are TRBV12-3 or TRBV12-4 and TRBJ2-3, with TRBD2 matching over 12 bases. The CDR3 contains 16 residues. Trimming removed 3 bases from V and 6 bases from J; junction bases left unmatched: 7.

This clonotype was picked up a small number of times. The chain uses TRBV6-5 and TRBJ1-5; D remains ambiguous. Germline V CDR1 and CDR2: MNHEY, SVGAGI. V was pared by 4 bases and J by 4 bases, with 14 bases between. The CDR3 spans 15 residues. The CDR3 protein is CASSSTSLSNQPQHF. CDR3 DNA: TGTGCCAGCAGTTCCACCTCCTTAAGTAATCAGCCCCAGCATTTT.

This clonotype showed up many times. The chain uses TRBV11-3 and TRBJ2-3; no clear D. Trimming took 1 base from V and 5 from J, leaving 13 bases between them. This CDR3 has 15 amino acids. Germline CDR1 is SGHNT and CDR2 is YENEEA. CDR3 bases: TGTGCCAGCAGCTTAGGTTTGAGCTCTCTAGATACGCAGTATTTT. The encoded protein is CASSLGLSSLDTQYF.

This clonotype was counted many times. The rearrangement uses TRBV7-9 and TRBJ2-5; D is unclear. This CDR3 is built from 12 residues. The ends were cut back, 7 bases at V and 5 bases at J, with 11 bases in the middle. CDR1 is SEHNR, CDR2 FQNEAQ, per germline (reference sequence). This CDR3 reads CASTEHGETQYF. In nucleotides, the CDR3 is TGTGCCAGCACCGAACACGGGGAGACCCAGTACTTC.

This clonotype has ten or more counts. V is TRBV20-1 and J is TRBJ2-1, with unresolved D. Germline V CDR1 and CDR2: DFQATT, SNEGSKA (reference sequence). The CDR3 has 14 residues. V was shortened by 5 bases and J by 0 bases, with 11 bases between the two germline ends. In DNA form, the CDR3 reads TGCAGTGCTTTGCGACCCAGCTCCTACAATGAGCAGTTCTTC. Translation gives CSALRPSSYNEQFF.

This clonotype was recorded at least ten times. The V call is TRBV11-2, the J call TRBJ1-5, with 7 positions matching TRBD1. J gave up 3 bases and V 5 bases, and 7 bases lay outside the gene matches. The CDR3 extends over 15 amino acids. The V gene's germline CDR1 is SGHAT and CDR2 FQNNGV. The CDR3 is CASSTQGGINQPQHF. CDR3 sequence (DNA): TGTGCCAGCAGCACACAAGGGGGCATCAATCAGCCCCAGCATTTT. Full variable domain (rest looked up from reference TRBV11-2 and TRBJ1-5): EAGVAQSPRYKIIEKRQSVAFWCNPISGHATLYWYQQILGQGPKLLIQFQNNGVVDDSQLPKDRFSAERLKGVDSTLKIQPAKLEDSAVYLCASSTQGGINQPQHFGDGTRLSIL.

Many counts were recorded for this clonotype. The chain employs TRBV2 and TRBJ2-7; TRBD1 matches at 8 bases. Per the germline V gene, CDR1 is SNHLY and CDR2 is FYNNEI. V shed 3 bases and J 4 bases; nucleotides not matched to a gene: 5. The CDR3 covers 14 residues. CDR3 loop: CASSDGQGAYEQYF. In DNA, the CDR3 is TGTGCCAGCAGTGATGGTCAGGGGGCGTACGAGCAGTACTTC.